This T cell receptor beta chain was sequenced for a study of Ad26.COV2.S vaccination and SARS-CoV-2 variants. About the study: Sample donor was a member of the COV1001 Ad26.COV2.S trial arm. Recipients of Ad26.COV2.S got it intramuscularly, once or twice 56 days apart. Study-level results: Estimates derived from TCR breadth and depth analyses may have underestimated total T cell responses.

Of note for this clone: Antigen specificity is unknown.

There are 13 residues in the CDR3. Germline V CDR1 and CDR2: LNHDA, SQIVND (reference sequence). V was cut by 5 bases and J by 6 bases, with 11 bases left in between. TCRdb's table, derived via immunoSEQ multiplex PCR, lists solely in-frame clones and lacks some. The sample has roughly 300,000 clones; less than 90% are singletons. Treatment denoted: around 19 received Ad26.COV2.S at low or high dose, single or two shots; about 5 received placebo; per-sample allocation not given. The samples were gathered on day 63 after the first injection of vaccine or placebo. The individual, an adult aged 18-55 years, was a donor in Boston.

This sample comprised peripheral blood, obtained in a trial of Ad26.COV2.S vaccine versus placebo. This sequence joins TRBV19 and TRBJ1-5, with D possibly being TRBD1 (6 bases). The origin of this receptor is a person aged 18 to 59 who received the Ad26.COV2.S COVID-19 vaccine or a placebo. CDR3 in amino acids: CASSRGLTQPQHF. Written as DNA, the CDR3 is TGTGCCAGTAGTCGGGGGCTTACTCAGCCCCAGCATTTT.